Following are 9 T cell receptor beta chains from one sample sequenced in a study of Ad26.COV2.S vaccination and SARS-CoV-2 variants. This table comes from immunoSEQ multiplex PCR, and its TCRdb copy is limited to in-frame clones, with some not included. The table lists fewer than 500,000 clones, approximately 92% of them singletons, with around 2.5% in the top ten. The treatment denotes: 15 to 20 received Ad26.COV2.S at low or high dose, single or two shots; roughly 5 received placebo; per-sample allocation not given. Day 63 following the first vaccine or placebo injection was when the samples were taken. The input for sequencing was peripheral blood, taken in a trial of Ad26.COV2.S vaccine versus placebo. The receptors originated from a person between 18 and 65 years old who received the Ad26.COV2.S COVID-19 vaccine or a placebo.

The CDR3 DNA is TGTGCCAGCAGCAGTACAGGGGCTGGCTATGGCTACACCTTC. Translated: CASSSTGAGYGYTF. The chain recombines TRBV6-5 with TRBJ1-2; 7 bases fit TRBD1. This CDR3 is built from 14 residues. The junction had 8 bases not matched to a gene; V was cut back by 6 bases and J by 4 bases. Per the germline V gene, CDR1 is MNHEY and CDR2 is SVGAGI.

J is TRBJ1-5 and V is TRBV19; D remains ambiguous. The germline CDR1 and CDR2 sequences are LNHDA and SQIVND (reference sequence). Trimming took 6 bases from V and 5 from J, leaving 23 bases between them. This CDR3 comprises 17 residues. CDR3 sequence reads: CASSKPGPRQAHQPQHF. The CDR3 DNA reads TGTGCCAGTAGCAAACCTGGACCTCGTCAAGCCCATCAGCCCCAGCATTTT.

This chain links TRBV15 with TRBJ2-3; the match to TRBD1 covers 8 bases. Germline V lookup: CDR1 LNHNV, CDR2 YYDKDF (reference sequence). The CDR3 is 16 amino acids. The trim removed 0 bases at V and 5 bases at J, leaving 7 bases unmatched. The CDR3 loop reads CATSREAGGLLDTQYF. The CDR3 DNA sequence: TGTGCCACCAGCAGAGAGGCAGGGGGCTTGTTAGATACGCAGTATTTT. Looking up the rest from reference TRBV15 and TRBJ2-3 gives the full variable domain: DAMVIQNPRYQVTQFGKPVTLSCSQTLNHNVMYWYQQKSSQAPKLLFHYYDKDFNNEADTPDNFQSRRPNTSFCFLDIRSPGLGDTAMYLCATSREAGGLLDTQYFGPGTRLTVL.

This clone was detected only once. V is TRBV30 and J is TRBJ1-5; the match to TRBD1 covers 7 bases. V shed 2 bases and J 1 base; nucleotides not matched to a gene: 14. The CDR3 extends over 18 amino acids. Germline loops: CDR1 GTSNPN, CDR2 SVGIG (reference sequence). The CDR3 loop is CAWSFDRVPLLSNQPQHF. The CDR3 region has the DNA TGTGCCTGGAGTTTCGACAGGGTTCCCCTTTTGAGCAATCAGCCCCAGCATTTT.

The chain carries TRBV7-3 and TRBJ1-1; 7 bases are a match to TRBD1. The V gene's germline CDR1 is SGHTA and CDR2 FQGTGA. The CDR3 sequence is 13 residues long. V shed 5 bases and J 11 bases; nucleotides not matched to a gene: 11. In DNA, the CDR3 is TGTGCCAGCAGCATAGACGGACAGGCCATTGCTTTCTTT. This codes for CASSIDGQAIAFF.

In the case of this clone: The same CDR3 can be traced to other DNA sequences in this sample. The chain employs TRBV9 and TRBJ2-3; D not resolved. The CDR3 loop spans 12 amino acids. Deletions cut 0 bases from V and 6 bases from J, with 5 bases between. Germline V gives CDR1 SGDLS, CDR2 YYNGEE. The CDR3, as DNA: TGTGCCAGCAGCGTAGCTGGGGATACGCAGTATTTT. Protein: CASSVAGDTQYF.

In its sample, this clone was seen once. The rearrangement links TRBV19 to TRBJ1-4, with D perhaps TRBD1 (6 bases). The ends were cut back, 2 bases at V and 7 bases at J, with 8 bases in the middle. Germline V lookup: CDR1 LNHDA, CDR2 SQIVND (reference sequence). The CDR3 sequence is 13 residues long. The CDR3 here is CASSILGGEKLFF. In nucleotides, the CDR3 is TGTGCCAGTAGTATATTAGGGGGTGAAAAACTGTTTTTT.

The rearrangement uses TRBV7-6 and TRBJ1-6, with a possible D match to TRBD1 (5 bases). Germline V lookup: CDR1 SGHVS, CDR2 FNYEAQ. The V end was cut by 2 bases, the J end by 9 bases, with 11 bases between. CDR3 length: 14 residues. CDR3 amino acids: CASSLSGTGSPLHF. Here the CDR3 DNA reads TGTGCCAGCAGCTTATCAGGGACGGGTTCACCCCTCCACTTT.

This clone was found a few times. This chain links TRBV23-1 with TRBJ1-3; maybe TRBD1 (6 bases). TRBV23-1 is marked as an open reading frame, function uncertain. V lost 0 bases and J lost 4, with 16 bases in between. The CDR3 is 17 amino acids. The CDR3 sequence is CASSQSRLQGCGNTIYF. The CDR3 nucleotides are TGCGCCAGCAGTCAATCTCGGTTACAGGGATGCGGAAACACCATATATTTT.